The clone carrying this TCR beta chain was counted only a few times. Its antigen is currently unknown. All of the isolated RNA was reverse transcribed, so expressed TCRB transcripts were sequenced. Naive, central memory and regulatory T cell samples yielded a few million reads on average. Libraries were prepared by immunoSEQ multiplex PCR; TCRdb keeps only in-frame clonotypes and omits some of them. The profile shows some 330,000 clones, roughly 12% of them singletons. The CDR3 has 11 amino acids. Germline CDR1 is GTSNPN and CDR2 is SVGIG (reference sequence). Deletions cut 3 bases from V and 9 bases from J, with 12 bases between. This entry comes from a study of beta chain features in type 1 diabetes. Whole-study findings and limits: Healthy donors had naive, central memory and Treg TCRB repertoires that appeared less similar than those seen among patients. Researchers report that Type 1 diabetes patients had moderately but significantly shorter TCRB CDR3s across all four CD4+ subsets.

The material sequenced was naive CD4+ T cells from blood. The genes are TRBV30 and TRBJ2-7; no clear D gene. This clonotype originated in a woman younger than 30 with type 1 diabetes. The CDR3: CAWRVTERQYF. CDR3 bases: TGTGCCTGGAGGGTAACAGAACGGCAGTACTTC.